These 10 T cell receptor beta chains were sequenced from one sample in a study of T cells in tuberculosis (dated by TCRdb to the late 2010s). The method behind the library was the immunoSEQ multiplex PCR assay. TCRdb holds this immuneACCESS table with in-frame rearrangements only. Some clones are missing; in checked studies, unresolved V genes explain under half, and the rest has no known cause. Counted in this sample were about 24,000 clones; 95% of them appeared once. The ten biggest clones cover 9.4% of the sample. The sample taken for sequencing was PBMCs. These receptor sequences come from a donor between 10 and 35 years old with latent tuberculosis or without tuberculosis infection.

The CDR3 region is CACTWGQGHTEAFF. The CDR3 nucleotides are TGTGCCTGCACTTGGGGGCAGGGTCACACTGAAGCTTTCTTT. V gene TRBV30 combines with J gene TRBJ1-1, with D perhaps matching TRBD1 (6 bases). This CDR3 spans 14 amino acids. Trimming removed 6 bases at V and 3 bases at J, with 17 bases between. Germline-derived CDR1 and CDR2 are GTSNPN and SVGIG (reference sequence).

V and J are TRBV5-1 and TRBJ1-1, with D maybe TRBD1 (6 bases). The ends were cut back, 0 bases at V and 3 bases at J, with 12 bases in the middle. This CDR3 spans 15 amino acids. Germline values: CDR1 SGHRS, CDR2 YFSETQ. CDR3 nucleotides: TGCGCCAGCAGCTTGGAAGGGGGGGTTGACACTGAAGCTTTCTTT. Protein product: CASSLEGGVDTEAFF.

The chain has TRBV27 and TRBJ1-3, with unresolved D. The CDR3 totals 13 residues. V was cut by 5 bases and J by 0 bases, with 5 bases left in between. The V gene's germline CDR1 is MNHEY and CDR2 SMNVEV (reference sequence). The CDR3 DNA reads TGTGCCAGCAGTCCCAACTCTGGAAACACCATATATTTT. This gives the protein CASSPNSGNTIYF.

The chain uses TRBV27 and TRBJ2-2; TRBD2 agrees at 7 bases. Trimming took 3 bases from V and 3 from J; bases not matched to a gene: 1. CDR1 and CDR2 (germline): MNHEY, SMNVEV (reference sequence). The CDR3 runs to 14 residues. CDR3 residues: CASSFLADTGELFF. As DNA, the CDR3 is TGTGCCAGCAGTTTCCTAGCGGACACCGGGGAGCTGTTTTTT.

The chain employs TRBV7-2 and TRBJ2-2; maybe TRBD1 (5 bases). Germline CDR1 and CDR2: SGHTA and FQGNSA. This CDR3 comprises 14 residues. Trimming left V 3 bases short and J 4 bases short, with 9 bases between. The CDR3 is CASSFRQFTGELFF. The CDR3 DNA reads TGTGCCAGCAGCTTTCGACAGTTCACCGGGGAGCTGTTTTTT.

This clone was detected only once. The rearrangement joins TRBV5-1 to TRBJ2-1; a possible D gene is TRBD1 (6 bases). V was pared by 4 bases and J by 1 base, with 18 bases between. The CDR3 sequence is 17 residues long. From germline, CDR1 is SGHRS and CDR2 YFSETQ. CDR3 residues: CASSATRWTVSYNEQFF. The CDR3 DNA follows: TGCGCCAGCAGCGCGACCCGTTGGACAGTTTCCTACAATGAGCAGTTCTTC.

This chain joins TRBV10-3 and TRBJ2-6; TRBD2 might be the D (5 bases). The CDR3 runs 18 residues. Trimming took off 4 bases at V and 0 bases at J, with 16 bases between the two ends. The germline gives CDR1 ENHRY, CDR2 SYGVKD. CDR3 protein: CAISAGLLSSSGANVLTF. In DNA, the CDR3 is TGTGCCATCAGTGCCGGACTTTTATCCTCCTCTGGGGCCAACGTCCTGACTTTC.

This rearrangement joins TRBV18 to TRBJ1-2, with 7 bases aligning to TRBD1. This CDR3 is 16 amino acids long. Germline assignment: CDR1 KGHSH and CDR2 LQKENI. Losses at the gene ends were 1 base for V and 4 bases for J; bases not matched to a gene: 9. This CDR3 reads CASSPLTTGMAYGYTF. The CDR3 nucleotides are TGTGCCAGCTCACCACTAACGACAGGGATGGCCTATGGCTACACCTTC.

This rearrangement joins TRBV5-4 to TRBJ1-1; D is possibly TRBD1 (6 bases). CDR1 and CDR2 from the germline V gene are SGHNT and YYREEE (reference sequence). The V end was cut by 1 base, the J end by 4 bases, with 17 bases between. CDR3 length: 16 amino acids. The CDR3 DNA follows: TGTGCCAGCAGCTTGAGCCCAGGGCAGGGGAGCACTGAAGCTTTCTTT. Its protein product is CASSLSPGQGSTEAFF.

This chain links TRBV7-3 with TRBJ2-2, with a tentative D call TRBD1 (5 bases). The germline V gene encodes CDR1 SGHTA and CDR2 FQGTGA. CDR3 length equals 14 residues. V lost 5 bases and J lost 3, with 10 bases in between. The CDR3 spells CASSPTGYTGELFF. CDR3 bases: TGTGCCAGCAGCCCCACAGGATACACCGGGGAGCTGTTTTTT. The complete variable domain, with remaining parts taken from reference TRBV7-3 and TRBJ2-2, reads GAGVSQTPSNKVTEKGKYVELRCDPISGHTALYWYRQSLGQGPEFLIYFQGTGAADDSGLPNDRFFAVRPEGSVSTLKIQRTERGDSAVYLCASSPTGYTGELFFGEGSRLTVL.